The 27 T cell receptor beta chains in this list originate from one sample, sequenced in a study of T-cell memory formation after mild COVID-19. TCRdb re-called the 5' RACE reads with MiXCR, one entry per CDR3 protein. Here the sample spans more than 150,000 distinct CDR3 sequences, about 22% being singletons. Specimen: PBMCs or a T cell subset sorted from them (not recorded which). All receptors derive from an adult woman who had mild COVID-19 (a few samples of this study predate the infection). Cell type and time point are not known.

The CDR3 region is CASSYGIGINYGYTF. CDR3 coding DNA: TGCGCCAGCAGCTATGGGATAGGGATTAACTATGGCTACACCTTC. V is TRBV5-1 and J is TRBJ1-2; D gene unclear. The ends were cut back, 3 bases at V and 1 base at J, with 13 bases in the middle. Germline assignment: CDR1 SGHRS and CDR2 YFSETQ. This CDR3 contains 15 residues.

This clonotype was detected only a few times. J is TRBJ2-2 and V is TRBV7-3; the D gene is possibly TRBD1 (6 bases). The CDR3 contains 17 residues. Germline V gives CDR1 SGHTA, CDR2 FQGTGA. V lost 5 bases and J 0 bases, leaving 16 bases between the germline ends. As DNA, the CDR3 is TGTGCCAGCAGCCCTACGGGTGGGGGCGCGAACACCGGGGAGCTGTTTTTT. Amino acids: CASSPTGGGANTGELFF.

In DNA, the CDR3 is TGTGCCAGCAGTCTTACGGTGGCTAGCGGGGGGTTTTCCTACGAGCAGTACTTC. Protein sequence: CASSLTVASGGFSYEQYF. This chain joins TRBV27 and TRBJ2-7; 11 bases align to TRBD2. The CDR3 is 18 residues long. Germline values: CDR1 MNHEY, CDR2 SMNVEV (reference sequence). V was pared by 5 bases and J by 1 base, with 13 bases of the junction left unmatched.

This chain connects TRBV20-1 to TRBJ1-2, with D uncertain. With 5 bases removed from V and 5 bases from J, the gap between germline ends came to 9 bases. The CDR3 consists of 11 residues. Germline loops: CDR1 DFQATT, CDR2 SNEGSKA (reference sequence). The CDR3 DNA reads TGCAGTGCTGGGTCTTCGTATGGCTACACCTTC. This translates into CSAGSSYGYTF.

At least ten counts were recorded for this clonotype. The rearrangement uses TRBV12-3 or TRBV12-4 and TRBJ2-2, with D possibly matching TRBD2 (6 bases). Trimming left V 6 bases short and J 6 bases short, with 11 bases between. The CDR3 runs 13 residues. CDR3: CASRPSGAGELFF. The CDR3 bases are TGTGCCAGCAGGCCTTCGGGGGCCGGGGAGCTGTTTTTT.

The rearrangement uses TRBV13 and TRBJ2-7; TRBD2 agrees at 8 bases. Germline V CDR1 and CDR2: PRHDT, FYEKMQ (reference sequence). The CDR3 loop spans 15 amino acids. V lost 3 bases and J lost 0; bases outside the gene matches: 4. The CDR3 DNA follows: TGTGCCAGCAGCTTCCGGGGGGGTAGCTCCTACGAGCAGTACTTC. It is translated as CASSFRGGSSYEQYF.

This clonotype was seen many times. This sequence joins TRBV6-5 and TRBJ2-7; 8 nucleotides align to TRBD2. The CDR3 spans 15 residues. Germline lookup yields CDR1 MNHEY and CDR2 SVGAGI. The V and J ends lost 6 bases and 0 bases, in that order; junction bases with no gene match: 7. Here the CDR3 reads CASSPTGGSSYEQYF. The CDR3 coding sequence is TGTGCCAGCAGCCCAACGGGGGGGAGCTCCTACGAGCAGTACTTC.

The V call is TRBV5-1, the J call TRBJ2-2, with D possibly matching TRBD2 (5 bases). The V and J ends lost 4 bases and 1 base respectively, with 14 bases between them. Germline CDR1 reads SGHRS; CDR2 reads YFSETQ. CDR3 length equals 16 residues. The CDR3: CASSLPSMGNTGELFF. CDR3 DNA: TGCGCCAGCAGCCTCCCTAGCATGGGGAACACCGGGGAGCTGTTTTTT.

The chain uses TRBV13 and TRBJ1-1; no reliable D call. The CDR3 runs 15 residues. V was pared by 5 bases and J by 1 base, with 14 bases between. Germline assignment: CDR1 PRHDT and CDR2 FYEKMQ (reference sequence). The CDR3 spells CASSPSVAPNTEAFF. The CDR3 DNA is TGTGCCAGCAGCCCTTCGGTAGCCCCGAACACTGAAGCTTTCTTT.

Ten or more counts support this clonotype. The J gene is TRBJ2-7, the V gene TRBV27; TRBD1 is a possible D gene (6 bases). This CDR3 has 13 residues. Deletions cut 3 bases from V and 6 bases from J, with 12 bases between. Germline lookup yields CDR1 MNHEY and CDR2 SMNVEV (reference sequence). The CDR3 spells CASSLQGTGEQYF. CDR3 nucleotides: TGTGCCAGCAGTTTGCAGGGGACGGGCGAGCAGTACTTC.

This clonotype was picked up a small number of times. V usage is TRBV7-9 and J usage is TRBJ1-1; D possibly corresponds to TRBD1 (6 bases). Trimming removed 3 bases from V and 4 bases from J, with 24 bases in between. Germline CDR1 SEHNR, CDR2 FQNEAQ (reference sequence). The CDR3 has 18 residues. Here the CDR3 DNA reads TGTGCCAGCAGCTTCACCCCGTCCGACCTATGGGACATCACTGAAGCTTTCTTT. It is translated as CASSFTPSDLWDITEAFF.

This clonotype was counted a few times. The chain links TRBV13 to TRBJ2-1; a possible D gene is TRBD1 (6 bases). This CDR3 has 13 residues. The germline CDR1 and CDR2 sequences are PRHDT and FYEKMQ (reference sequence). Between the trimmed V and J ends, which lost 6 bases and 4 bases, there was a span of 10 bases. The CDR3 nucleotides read TGTGCCAGCAGGCCTACAGGGTACAATGAGCAGTTCTTC. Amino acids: CASRPTGYNEQFF.

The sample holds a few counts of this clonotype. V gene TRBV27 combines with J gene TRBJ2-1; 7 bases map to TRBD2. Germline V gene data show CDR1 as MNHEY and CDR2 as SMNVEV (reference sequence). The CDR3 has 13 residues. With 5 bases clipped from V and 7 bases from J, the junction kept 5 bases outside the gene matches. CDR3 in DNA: TGTGCCAGCAGTCGGCCGGGGGGAAATGAGCAGTTCTTC. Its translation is CASSRPGGNEQFF.

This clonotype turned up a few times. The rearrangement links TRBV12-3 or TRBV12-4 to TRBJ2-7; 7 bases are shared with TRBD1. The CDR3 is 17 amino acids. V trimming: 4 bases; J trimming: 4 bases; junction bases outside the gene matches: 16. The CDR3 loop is CASSYPPSPRDRYEQYF. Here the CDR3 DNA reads TGTGCCAGCAGTTACCCACCTTCCCCCCGGGACAGATACGAGCAGTACTTC.

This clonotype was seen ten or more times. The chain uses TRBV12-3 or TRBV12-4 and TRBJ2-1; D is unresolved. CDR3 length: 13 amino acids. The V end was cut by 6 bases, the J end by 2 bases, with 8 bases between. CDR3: CASSLGPYNEQFF. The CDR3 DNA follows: TGTGCCAGCAGCTTGGGCCCCTACAATGAGCAGTTCTTC.

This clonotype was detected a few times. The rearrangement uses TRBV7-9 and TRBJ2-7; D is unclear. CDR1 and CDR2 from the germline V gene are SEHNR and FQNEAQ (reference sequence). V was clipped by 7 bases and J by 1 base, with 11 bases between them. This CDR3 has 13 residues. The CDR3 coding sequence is TGTGCCAGCACTCAGAAGGGTTCCTACGAGCAGTACTTC. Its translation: CASTQKGSYEQYF. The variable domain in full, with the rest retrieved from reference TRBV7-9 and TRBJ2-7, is DTGVSQNPRHKITKRGQNVTFRCDPISEHNRLYWYRQTLGQGPEFLTYFQNEAQLEKSRLLSDRFSAERPKGSFSTLEIQRTEQGDSAMYLCASTQKGSYEQYFGPGTRLTVT.

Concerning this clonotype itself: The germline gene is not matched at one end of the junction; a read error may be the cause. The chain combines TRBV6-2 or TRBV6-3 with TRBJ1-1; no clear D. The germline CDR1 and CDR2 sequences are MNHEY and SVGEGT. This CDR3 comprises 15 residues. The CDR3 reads CDSSYSTYMNTEAFF. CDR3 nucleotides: TGTGACAGCAGTTACTCGACGTATATGAACACTGAAGCTTTCTTT.

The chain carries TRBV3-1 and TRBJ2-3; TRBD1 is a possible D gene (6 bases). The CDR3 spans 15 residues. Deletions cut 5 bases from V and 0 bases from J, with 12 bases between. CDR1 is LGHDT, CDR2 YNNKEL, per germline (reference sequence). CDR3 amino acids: CASSVGTTSTDTQYF. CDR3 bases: TGTGCCAGCAGCGTAGGGACAACTAGCACAGATACGCAGTATTTT.

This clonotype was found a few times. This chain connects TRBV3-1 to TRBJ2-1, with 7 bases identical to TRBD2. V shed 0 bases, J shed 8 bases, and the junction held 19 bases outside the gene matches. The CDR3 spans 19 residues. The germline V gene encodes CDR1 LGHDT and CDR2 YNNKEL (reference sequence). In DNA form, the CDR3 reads TGTGCCAGCAGCCAAGAGGGGAGTGTGGCGGGAGTCTTACAATATGAGCAGTTCTTC. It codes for CASSQEGSVAGVLQYEQFF.

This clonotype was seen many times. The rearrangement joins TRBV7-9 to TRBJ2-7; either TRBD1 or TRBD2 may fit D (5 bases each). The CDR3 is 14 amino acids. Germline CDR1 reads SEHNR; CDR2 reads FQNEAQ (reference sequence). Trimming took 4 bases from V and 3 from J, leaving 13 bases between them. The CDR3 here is CASSYTGPNYEQYF. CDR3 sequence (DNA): TGTGCCAGCAGCTACACGGGACCAAACTACGAGCAGTACTTC.

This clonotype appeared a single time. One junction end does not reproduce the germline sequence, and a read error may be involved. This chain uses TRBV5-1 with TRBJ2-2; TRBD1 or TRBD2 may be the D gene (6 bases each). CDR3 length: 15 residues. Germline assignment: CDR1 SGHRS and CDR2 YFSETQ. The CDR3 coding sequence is TGCGCCAGCAGCCTAAGCTGGGGGGACACCGGGGAGCTGATTTTT. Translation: CASSLSWGDTGELIF.

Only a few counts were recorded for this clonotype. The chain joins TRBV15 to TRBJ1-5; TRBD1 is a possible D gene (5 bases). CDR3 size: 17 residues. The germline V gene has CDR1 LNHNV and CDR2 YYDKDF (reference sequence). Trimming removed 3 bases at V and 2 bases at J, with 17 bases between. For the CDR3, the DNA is TGTGCCACCAGCAGCCCCGGTGGGACGTTTGGCAATCAGCCCCAGCATTTT. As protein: CATSSPGGTFGNQPQHF. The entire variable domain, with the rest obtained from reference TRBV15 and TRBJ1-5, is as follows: DAMVIQNPRYQVTQFGKPVTLSCSQTLNHNVMYWYQQKSSQAPKLLFHYYDKDFNNEADTPDNFQSRRPNTSFCFLDIRSPGLGDTAMYLCATSSPGGTFGNQPQHFGDGTRLSIL.

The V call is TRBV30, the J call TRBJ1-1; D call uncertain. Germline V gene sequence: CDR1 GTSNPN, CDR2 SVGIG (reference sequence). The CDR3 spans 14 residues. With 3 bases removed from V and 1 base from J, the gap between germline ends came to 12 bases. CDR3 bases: TGTGCCTGGAGCCCAAATTTCCCGAACACTGAAGCTTTCTTT. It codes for CAWSPNFPNTEAFF. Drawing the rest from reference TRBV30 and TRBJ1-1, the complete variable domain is SQTIHQWPATLVQPVGSPLSLECTVEGTSNPNLYWYRQAAGRGLQLLFYSVGIGQISSEVPQNLSASRPQDRQFILSSKKLLLSDSGFYLCAWSPNFPNTEAFFGQGTRLTVV.

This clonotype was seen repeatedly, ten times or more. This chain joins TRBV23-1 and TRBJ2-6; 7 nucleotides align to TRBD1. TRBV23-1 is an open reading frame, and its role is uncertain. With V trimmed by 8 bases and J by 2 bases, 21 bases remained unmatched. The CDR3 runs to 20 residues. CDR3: CASRPTKGQDYVAGANVLTF. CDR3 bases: TGCGCCAGCCGTCCGACTAAAGGACAGGATTATGTCGCTGGGGCCAACGTCCTGACTTTC.

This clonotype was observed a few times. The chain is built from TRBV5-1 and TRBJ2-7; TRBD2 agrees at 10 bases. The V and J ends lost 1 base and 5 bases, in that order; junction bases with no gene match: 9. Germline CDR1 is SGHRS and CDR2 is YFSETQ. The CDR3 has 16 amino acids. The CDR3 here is CASSLNLAGVMDEQYF. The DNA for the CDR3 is TGCGCCAGCAGCTTGAACCTAGCGGGGGTGATGGACGAGCAGTACTTC.

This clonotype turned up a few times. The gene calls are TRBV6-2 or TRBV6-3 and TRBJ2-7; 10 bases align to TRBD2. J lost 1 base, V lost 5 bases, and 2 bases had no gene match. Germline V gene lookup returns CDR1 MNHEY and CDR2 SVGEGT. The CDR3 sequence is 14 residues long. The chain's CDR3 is CASSTSGKSYEQYF. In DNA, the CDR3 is TGTGCCAGCAGTACTAGCGGGAAATCCTACGAGCAGTACTTC.

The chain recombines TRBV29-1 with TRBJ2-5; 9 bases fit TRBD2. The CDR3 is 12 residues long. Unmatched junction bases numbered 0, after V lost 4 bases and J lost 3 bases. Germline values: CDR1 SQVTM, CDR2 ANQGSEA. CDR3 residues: CSVASGKETQYF. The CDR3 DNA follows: TGCAGCGTTGCTAGCGGGAAAGAGACCCAGTACTTC.